This T cell receptor beta chain stems from a study of cytomegalovirus exposure and HLA in healthy donors. Study at large: Samples from HLA-typed donors yielded 65 million to 85 million unique TCRs in an early data release. Study-level points and caveats: Serostatus for CMV was the only available immune exposure information. Per published reports, the classifier diagnosed cytomegalovirus status with high specificity and sensitivity. Apparent HLA restriction characterized most CMV-associated TCR beta chains in a later analysis.

With regard to this clone: Its matching antigen is unknown.

60 Vbeta and 13 Jbeta primers were used in PCR. Clones were read by immunoSEQ multiplex PCR, and TCRdb kept only the in-frame ones, dropping some. The table records 100,000 or so clones, roughly 71% of them present only once. CDR1 is SGHRS and CDR2 is YFSETQ in the germline V gene. The V end was cut by 1 base, the J end by 7 bases, with 18 bases between. There are 15 residues in the CDR3. The sequenced sample consisted of PBMCs. This receptor was obtained from a man between 35 and 55 years old in good health and CMV-seropositive. This chain links TRBV5-1 with TRBJ2-7; TRBD2 might be the D (6 bases). The CDR3 bases are TGCGCCAGCAGCTTGTACCGGGAGCTTAAAGGAGAGCAGTACTTC. Translated: CASSLYRELKGEQYF. Based on the CDR3 plus reference TRBV5-1 and TRBJ2-7, the full variable domain is KAGVTQTPRYLIKTRGQQVTLSCSPISGHRSVSWYQQTPGQGLQFLFEYFSETQRNKGNFPGRFSGRQFSNSRSEMNVSTLELGDSALYLCASSLYRELKGEQYFGPGTRLTVT.